Listed here are 15 T cell receptor beta chains from one sample, sequenced in a study of human T cells and chemical hapten exposure. TCRdb re-analysed the 5' RACE reads in MiXCR, keeping a single row per CDR3 protein. The data show about 140,000 distinct CDR3 sequences, roughly 4.1% seen once. Before extraction, the whole blood was not fractionated, and total RNA was taken from it. The origin of the receptors is a female donor in good health.

This clonotype was seen many times. V gene TRBV18 combines with J gene TRBJ2-7, with 8 bases lining up with TRBD1. J lost 3 bases, V lost 4 bases, and 8 bases had no gene match. The CDR3 loop spans 15 amino acids. CDR1 KGHSH and CDR2 LQKENI come from the germline V gene. The CDR3 region has the DNA TGTGCCAGCTCACTACTAGGACAGGGAGGCTACGAGCAGTACTTC. Translated, it gives CASSLLGQGGYEQYF. The variable domain in full, with the rest retrieved from reference TRBV18 and TRBJ2-7, is NAGVMQNPRHLVRRRGQEARLRCSPMKGHSHVYWYRQLPEEGLKFMVYLQKENIIDESGMPKERFSAEFPKEGPSILRIQQVVRGDSAAYFCASSLLGQGGYEQYFGPGTRLTVT.

This clonotype was observed many times. The J gene is TRBJ2-7, the V gene TRBV10-3; 8 nucleotides match TRBD2. This CDR3 is built from 13 residues. CDR1 and CDR2 (germline): ENHRY, SYGVKD. The V and J ends lost 10 bases and 7 bases, in that order; junction bases with no gene match: 12. DNA for the CDR3: TGTGCCACCATACTAGCGGTGGGCGAAGAGCAGTACTTC. Protein: CATILAVGEEQYF.

This clonotype has ten or more counts. The gene calls are TRBV2 and TRBJ1-1, with D possibly TRBD1 on 5 matching bases. Germline loops: CDR1 SNHLY, CDR2 FYNNEI. V was cut by 6 bases and J by 1 base, with 15 bases left in between. This CDR3 region has 15 residues. In DNA, the CDR3 is TGTGCCAGCAGCTTAGCGGGGGTACGGAACACTGAAGCTTTCTTT. This translates into CASSLAGVRNTEAFF.

This clonotype was recorded a few times. Being one base from a much bigger clone, this may be a read error. The genes are TRBV20-1 and TRBJ2-7; 9 bases line up with TRBD2. The CDR3 has 17 residues. The ends lost 3 bases at V and 0 bases at J; junction bases unmatched: 12. CDR1 and CDR2 (germline): DFQATT, SNEGSKA (reference sequence). Here the CDR3 reads CSASEAGGKSSSYEQYF. The DNA for the CDR3 is TGCAGTGCTAGTGAGGCGGGGGGGAAGAGTAGCTCCTACGAGCAGTACTTC.

This clonotype was seen repeatedly, ten times or more. The CDR3 sequence: CASSYGVGGGNTIYF. The CDR3 nucleotides are TGTGCCAGCAGTTACGGGGTCGGGGGCGGAAACACCATATATTTT. The V and J genes are TRBV6-5 and TRBJ1-3; D possibly corresponds to TRBD1 (6 bases). CDR1 and CDR2 (germline): MNHEY, SVGAGI. The CDR3 runs 15 residues. V dropped 2 bases and J dropped 4 bases, with 12 bases sitting between them.

Many counts were recorded for this clonotype. The chain recombines TRBV7-8 with TRBJ1-6; 7 nucleotides agree with TRBD1. The CDR3 consists of 18 residues. The V gene's germline CDR1 is SGHVS and CDR2 FQNEAQ. V was clipped by 5 bases and J by 3 bases; unmatched bases: 13. The CDR3 is CASSTDRQGSGYNSPLHF. The CDR3 nucleotides are TGTGCCAGCAGCACTGATCGACAGGGATCAGGCTATAATTCACCCCTCCACTTT. The full variable domain, completed using reference TRBV7-8 and TRBJ1-6, is GAGVSQSPRYKVAKRGQDVALRCDPISGHVSLFWYQQALGQGPEFLTYFQNEAQLDKSGLPSDRFFAERPEGSVSTLKIQRTQQEDSAVYLCASSTDRQGSGYNSPLHFGNGTRLTVT.

This clonotype has only a few counts. V is TRBV6-2 or TRBV6-3 and J is TRBJ2-7; 7 bases are a match to TRBD1. This CDR3 comprises 13 residues. Per the germline V gene, CDR1 is MNHEY and CDR2 is SVGEGT. The V and J ends lost 8 bases and 2 bases, in that order; junction bases with no gene match: 6. The CDR3 bases are TGTGCCAGCCTCGACAGGGCCCCCTACGAGCAGTACTTC. Translation gives CASLDRAPYEQYF.

This clonotype has ten or more counts. The V gene is TRBV12-5, the J gene TRBJ1-1, with a tentative D call TRBD1 (6 bases). Germline V lookup: CDR1 LGHNT, CDR2 FRNRAP. The V end was cut by 0 bases, the J end by 1 base, with 21 bases between. The CDR3 runs 19 residues. CDR3 region: CASGLVPGSSYRANTEAFF. Here the CDR3 DNA reads TGTGCTAGTGGTTTGGTACCAGGTTCATCGTACAGGGCGAACACTGAAGCTTTCTTT.

This clonotype was detected many times. The rearrangement joins TRBV19 to TRBJ1-2, with D possibly being TRBD1 (5 bases). Trimming shortened V by 4 bases and J by 8 bases, and 14 bases separated the two germline ends. Germline CDR1 is LNHDA and CDR2 is SQIVND (reference sequence). The CDR3 covers 13 residues. The CDR3 nucleotides are TGTGCCAGTAGTAAACTAGGTAGGGGCGGCTACACCTTC. This encodes CASSKLGRGGYTF.

This clonotype was picked up many times. J is TRBJ1-2 and V is TRBV28; possible D gene TRBD1, 6 bases. The germline V and J ends were trimmed by 6 bases and 6 bases, with 14 bases remaining between them. From germline, CDR1 is MDHEN and CDR2 SYDVKM. The CDR3 contains 13 residues. DNA of the CDR3: TGTGCCAGCAGGCCGCCCGGGGGCGATGGCTACACCTTC. It encodes CASRPPGGDGYTF.

This clonotype was observed at least ten times. The chain couples TRBV19 to TRBJ2-1; 15 bases line up with TRBD2. V shed 3 bases, J shed 0 bases, and the junction held 6 bases outside the gene matches. The CDR3 extends over 19 amino acids. Germline CDR1 LNHDA, CDR2 SQIVND (reference sequence). In DNA form, the CDR3 reads TGTGCCAGTAGTATCCCGGGACTAGCGGGGGGTAGCTCCTACAATGAGCAGTTCTTC. Encoded protein: CASSIPGLAGGSSYNEQFF.

This clonotype was picked up many times. This sequence joins TRBV12-3 or TRBV12-4 and TRBJ1-5; 9 bases align to TRBD1. The J segment lost 9 bases and the V segment lost 1 base, leaving 13 bases of the junction unmatched. The CDR3 totals 17 residues. CDR3 nucleotides: TGTGCCAGCAGTTTAGGGGACAGGGCCCGTTCGGGAGGGCCCCAGCATTTT. The encoded protein is CASSLGDRARSGGPQHF.

This clonotype appeared a few times. This sequence joins TRBV7-2 and TRBJ2-7; D gene unclear. The CDR3 spans 12 residues. The V gene's germline CDR1 is SGHTA and CDR2 FQGNSA. Trimming cost V 3 bases and J 4 bases, with 7 bases left between them. The CDR3 DNA follows: TGTGCCAGCAGCTTTATGGGGTACGAGCAGTACTTC. Translating it yields CASSFMGYEQYF.

Remarks on this clonotype: This may come from a read error, since a much larger clone is one base off. The chain couples TRBV6-5 to TRBJ1-3; a possible D gene is TRBD1 (6 bases). The CDR3 is 15 residues long. Per germline, CDR1 MNHEY and CDR2 SVGAGI. CDR3 bases: TGTGCCAGCAGCCCGGGGGCCGGCTCTGAAAACACCATATATTTT. This codes for CASSPGAGSENTIYF.

This clonotype was observed many times. The gene calls are TRBV7-6 and TRBJ2-5; D is undetermined. The germline V gene has CDR1 SGHVS and CDR2 FNYEAQ. The CDR3 runs 13 residues. V lost 5 bases to trimming and J lost 1 base, with 8 bases between them. The CDR3 region is CASSPHLQETQYF. CDR3 DNA sequence: TGTGCCAGCAGCCCCCACCTCCAAGAGACCCAGTACTTC.